A selection of T cell receptor beta chains follows, all from one sample in a study of blood T cell repertoires in COVID-19. Produced via immunoSEQ multiplex PCR; TCRdb's table is partial and in-frame only. There are about 87,000 clones in the sample; under 85% occur only once, and around 2.1% lies in the top ten. The sample taken for sequencing was peripheral blood. The source is a woman between 65 and 79 years old with acute or convalescent COVID-19. CDR3s include the opening cysteine and the closing phenylalanine or tryptophan. The order of the fields is clone size, J gene, V gene, D gene, CDR3 protein, CDR3 DNA. A D gene is named only where the DNA matches it firmly. The listing skips clone size in some rows; elsewhere it reads once, few, many or a size class.

NA | TRBJ2-2 | TRBV7-8 | TRBD1 | CASSLGQGGTGELFF | TGTGCCAGCAGCTTGGGACAGGGTGGAACCGGGGAGCTGTTTTTT
NA | TRBJ1-1 | TRBV7-9 | TRBD1 | CASSKDRGTEAFF | TGTGCCAGCAGCAAAGACAGGGGGACTGAAGCTTTCTTT
few | TRBJ1-6 | TRBV2 | NA | CASSPTENSPLHF | TGTGCCAGCAGCCCGACAGAGAATTCACCCCTCCACTTT
NA | TRBJ1-2 | TRBV3-1/TRBV3-2 | NA | CASSHWALTGYTF | TGTGCCAGCAGCCACTGGGCCCTGACTGGCTACACCTTC
NA | TRBJ1-1 | TRBV5-1 | TRBD1 | CASSPRQGFTEAFF | TGCGCCAGCAGCCCAAGACAGGGTTTCACTGAAGCTTTCTTT
NA | TRBJ2-7 | TRBV30 | NA | CAWSVGQLSYEQYF | TGTGCCTGGAGTGTGGGGCAACTCTCCTACGAGCAGTACTTC
once | TRBJ1-5 | TRBV6-5 | NA | CASSWGRGQPQHF | TGTGCCAGCAGTTGGGGCAGAGGCCAGCCCCAGCATTTT
NA | TRBJ2-3 | TRBV7-3 | NA | CASSLDLEDTQYF | TGTGCCAGCAGCCTGGACTTGGAAGATACGCAGTATTTT
NA | TRBJ2-1 | TRBV5-1 | NA | CASSARDTESYNEQFF | TGCGCCAGCAGCGCCCGGGACACGGAGTCCTACAATGAGCAGTTCTTC
NA | TRBJ2-7 | TRBV5-6 | NA | CASSLGEGAYEQYF | TGTGCCAGCAGCTTGGGGGAGGGGGCCTACGAGCAGTACTTC